The sequence of this TCR beta chain was determined in a study of cytomegalovirus exposure and HLA in healthy donors. Study as a whole: Ancestry clustering placed roughly four fifths of roughly 410 genotyped donors in the Caucasian-associated cluster.

The trim removed 4 bases at V and 5 bases at J, leaving 10 bases unmatched. The CDR3 has 15 amino acids. Germline V gene sequence: CDR1 SGHRS, CDR2 YFSETQ. Overall study findings and caveats: 87-base-pair reads could not separate some V segments, including TRBV6-2 and TRBV6-3. An analysis that was carried out later associated 16,951 TCR beta sequences with HLA alleles at 0.05 false discovery rate.

For this clone: Its antigen is currently unknown.

The PCR used 60 Vbeta and 13 Jbeta primers. Here immunoSEQ multiplex PCR was the method, and the copy in TCRdb shows in-frame clones only, minus some. The sample lists about 120,000 clones, 80% occurring once. The rearrangement uses TRBV5-1 and TRBJ2-5; 8 bases are a match to TRBD2. Material: PBMCs. The TCR sequence derives from a female donor in good health and CMV-seronegative. CDR3 loop: CASSPLDGGDETQYF. The CDR3 DNA reads as TGCGCCAGCAGCCCCCTGGACGGGGGGGACGAGACCCAGTACTTC.